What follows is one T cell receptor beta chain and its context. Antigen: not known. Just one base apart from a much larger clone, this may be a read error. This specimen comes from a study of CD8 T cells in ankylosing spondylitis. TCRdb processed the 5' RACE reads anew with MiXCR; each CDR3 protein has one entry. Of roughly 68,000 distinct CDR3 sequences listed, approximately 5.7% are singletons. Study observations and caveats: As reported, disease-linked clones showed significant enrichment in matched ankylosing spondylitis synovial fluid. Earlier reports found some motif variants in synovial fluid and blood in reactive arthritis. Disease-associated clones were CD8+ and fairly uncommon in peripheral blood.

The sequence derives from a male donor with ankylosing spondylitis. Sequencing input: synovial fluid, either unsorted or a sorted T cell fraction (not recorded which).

The CDR3 protein is CSSGFLGDEQFF. The CDR3 coding sequence is TGTTCCAGCGGGTTTTTAGGAGATGAGCAGTTCTTC. The rearrangement joins TRBV6-2 or TRBV6-3 to TRBJ2-1, with D perhaps TRBD2 (6 bases). CDR1 is MNHEY and CDR2 is SVGEGT in the germline V gene. The CDR3 covers 12 residues.